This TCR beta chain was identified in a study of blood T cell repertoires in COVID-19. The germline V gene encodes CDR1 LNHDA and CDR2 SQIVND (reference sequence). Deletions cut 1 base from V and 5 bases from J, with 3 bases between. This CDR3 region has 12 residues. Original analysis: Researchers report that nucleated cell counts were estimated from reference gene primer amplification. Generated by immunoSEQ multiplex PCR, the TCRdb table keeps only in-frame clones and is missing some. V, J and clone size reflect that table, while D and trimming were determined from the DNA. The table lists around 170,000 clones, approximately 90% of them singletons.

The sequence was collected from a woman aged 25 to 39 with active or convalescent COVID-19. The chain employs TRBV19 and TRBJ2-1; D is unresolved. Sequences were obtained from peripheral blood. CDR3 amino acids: CASSIADNEQFF. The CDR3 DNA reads TGTGCCAGTAGTATAGCCGACAATGAGCAGTTCTTC. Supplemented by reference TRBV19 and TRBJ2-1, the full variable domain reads DGGITQSPKYLFRKEGQNVTLSCEQNLNHDAMYWYRQDPGQGLRLIYYSQIVNDFQKGDIAEGYSVSREKKESFPLTVTSAQKNPTAFYLCASSIADNEQFFGPGTRLTVL.